These 21 T cell receptor beta chains were sequenced from one sample in a study of Graves' ophthalmopathy and Graves' hyperthyroidism. Scientists amplified the TCR beta CDR3 regions from RNA transcripts. An opening RT-PCR round employed HTBI primers and preceded a second-round multiplex PCR. Via MiXCR, TCRdb re-called the multiplex PCR reads, giving one row per CDR3 protein. The sample records under 800,000 distinct CDR3 sequences, about a fifth being singletons. Sample: peripheral blood. These receptors were collected from a woman aged 18-29 years with stable Graves' hyperthyroidism. Some clones in this sample may be carry-over from other donors' samples.

This clonotype appeared many times. The V gene is TRBV13, the J gene TRBJ1-2; D gene unclear. In germline, CDR1 is PRHDT, CDR2 FYEKMQ (reference sequence). V dropped 3 bases and J dropped 0 bases, with 8 bases sitting between them. The CDR3 loop spans 14 amino acids. Here the CDR3 DNA reads TGTGCCAGCAGCTTGCTTTCAGCTAACTATGGCTACACCTTC. It yields the protein CASSLLSANYGYTF.

The table lists this clonotype with many counts. The chain is built from TRBV6-1 and TRBJ1-1; D remains unclear. The length of the CDR3 is 13 residues. Looked up from germline, CDR1 is MNHNS and CDR2 is SASEGT. V lost 2 bases, J lost 3 bases, and 7 bases lay in between. The CDR3 is CASSENIDTEAFF. DNA of the CDR3: TGTGCCAGCAGTGAAAACATAGACACTGAAGCTTTCTTT.

The chain employs TRBV2 and TRBJ2-5, with no clear D. Trimming pared 7 bases from V and 4 bases from J, leaving 16 bases between. The germline V gene encodes CDR1 SNHLY and CDR2 FYNNEI. This CDR3 has 14 residues. In DNA, the CDR3 is TGTGCCAGCATGACGTCGGCCCCGAGAGAGACCCAGTACTTC. Translated, it gives CASMTSAPRETQYF.

The chain has TRBV2 and TRBJ2-6; no clear D. CDR3 size: 16 residues. Germline V gene data show CDR1 as SNHLY and CDR2 as FYNNEI. Deletions cut 2 bases from V and 0 bases from J, with 8 bases between. The CDR3 loop reads CASSEQLGSGANVLTF. The CDR3 nucleotides are TGTGCCAGCAGTGAACAGTTAGGCTCTGGGGCCAACGTCCTGACTTTC.

A remark on this clonotype: Germline is not matched at one junction end, which may reflect a read error. The rearrangement joins TRBV2 to TRBJ2-4; D not certain. This CDR3 comprises 13 residues. The V gene's germline CDR1 is SNHLY and CDR2 FYNNEI. The DNA for the CDR3 is TGTGCCAGCAGTCCGGAGAGTTGGGCCATTAAGTACTTC. Translated: CASSPESWAIKYF.

This clonotype was picked up many times. The V and J genes are TRBV27 and TRBJ1-6; TRBD1 is a possible D gene (6 bases). The CDR3 runs to 14 residues. V dropped 5 bases and J dropped 9 bases, with 14 bases sitting between them. Germline CDR1 MNHEY, CDR2 SMNVEV (reference sequence). In DNA, the CDR3 is TGTGCCAGCAGTGGGGCAGGGGTTTCTTCACCCCTCCACTTT. Protein sequence: CASSGAGVSSPLHF.

This clonotype was detected ten times or more. V gene TRBV19 combines with J gene TRBJ1-5; 9 bases are a match to TRBD1. With 2 bases clipped from V and 2 bases from J, the junction kept 4 bases outside the gene matches. The CDR3 covers 16 residues. Germline V gene lookup returns CDR1 LNHDA and CDR2 SQIVND (reference sequence). The CDR3 region has the DNA TGTGCCAGTAGTATAACAGGGGGCTTTGGCAATCAGCCCCAGCATTTT. It encodes CASSITGGFGNQPQHF.

This clonotype was seen many times. Here the CDR3 DNA reads TGTGCCAGCAGGGGCGGGGGTTTAAGCGGCACCTACGAGCAGTACTTC. Translated: CASRGGGLSGTYEQYF. The J gene is TRBJ2-7, the V gene TRBV6-5, with 7 nucleotides matching TRBD2. Germline trimming cut 6 bases from V and 2 bases from J; bases unmatched to any gene: 13. Germline CDR1 reads MNHEY; CDR2 reads SVGAGI. This CDR3 spans 16 amino acids.

Ten or more counts support this clonotype. J is TRBJ2-7 and V is TRBV6-1, with 10 bases aligning to TRBD1. The CDR3 covers 15 residues. Germline V gene lookup returns CDR1 MNHNS and CDR2 SASEGT. Losses at the gene ends were 0 bases for V and 5 bases for J; bases not matched to a gene: 4. The chain's CDR3 is CASSEATGTGDEQYF. DNA for the CDR3: TGTGCCAGCAGTGAAGCAACCGGGACAGGGGACGAGCAGTACTTC.

This clonotype was picked up many times. This rearrangement joins TRBV7-2 to TRBJ1-5; no clear D gene. The CDR3 has 13 amino acids. V was clipped by 5 bases and J by 0 bases, with 5 bases between them. CDR1 is SGHTA and CDR2 is FQGNSA in the germline V gene. In nucleotides, the CDR3 is TGTGCCAGCAGCCCAAATAGCAATCAGCCCCAGCATTTT. This translates into CASSPNSNQPQHF.

This clonotype was seen many times. The V and J genes are TRBV20-1 and TRBJ1-1; the match to TRBD1 covers 7 bases. This CDR3 is 15 amino acids long. Germline values: CDR1 DFQATT, CDR2 SNEGSKA (reference sequence). V dropped 2 bases and J dropped 0; count of bases not matched to a gene: 6. The CDR3 reads CSARFLQGMNTEAFF. As DNA, the CDR3 is TGCAGTGCTAGATTCCTACAGGGGATGAACACTGAAGCTTTCTTT.

This chain joins TRBV27 and TRBJ2-7; TRBD2 agrees at 11 bases. This CDR3 is 15 amino acids long. Germline CDR1 and CDR2: MNHEY and SMNVEV (reference sequence). V was pared by 3 bases and J by 5 bases, with 6 bases of the junction left unmatched. The CDR3 spells CASSFYSGGANEQYF. The CDR3 DNA follows: TGTGCCAGCAGTTTTTATAGCGGGGGGGCAAACGAGCAGTACTTC.

This clonotype was detected ten times or more. J is TRBJ2-2 and V is TRBV12-5; 9 bases agree with TRBD1. With 10 bases clipped from V and 3 bases from J, the junction kept 3 bases outside the gene matches. Germline V CDR1 and CDR2: LGHNT, FRNRAP. CDR3 size: 13 residues. The DNA for the CDR3 is TGTGCTACCGGGACAGGGTACACCGGGGAGCTGTTTTTT. It yields the protein CATGTGYTGELFF.

This clonotype has ten or more counts. The V gene is TRBV2, the J gene TRBJ1-1, with D possibly matching TRBD1 (5 bases). The V gene lost 6 bases and the J gene lost 1 base, with 9 bases spanning the gap. This CDR3 region has 13 residues. Germline V CDR1 and CDR2: SNHLY, FYNNEI. The CDR3 DNA reads TGTGCCAGCAGAGAGACAGAGAACACTGAAGCTTTCTTT. The encoded protein is CASRETENTEAFF.

This clonotype came up many times. This rearrangement joins TRBV5-1 to TRBJ1-1; 7 nucleotides line up with TRBD1. This CDR3 has 13 residues. V shed 1 base and J 5 bases; nucleotides not matched to a gene: 2. Germline V gene sequence: CDR1 SGHRS, CDR2 YFSETQ. The CDR3 protein is CASSLTGETEAFF. The CDR3 DNA follows: TGCGCCAGCAGCTTGACAGGGGAAACTGAAGCTTTCTTT. Drawing the rest from reference TRBV5-1 and TRBJ1-1, the complete variable domain is KAGVTQTPRYLIKTRGQQVTLSCSPISGHRSVSWYQQTPGQGLQFLFEYFSETQRNKGNFPGRFSGRQFSNSRSEMNVSTLELGDSALYLCASSLTGETEAFFGQGTRLTVV.

The chain is built from TRBV5-8 and TRBJ1-5, with TRBD1 as a possible D gene (6 bases). CDR3 length: 15 residues. Trimming pared 4 bases from V and 2 bases from J, leaving 13 bases between. Germline CDR1 SGHTS, CDR2 YDEGEE. Written as DNA, the CDR3 is TGTGCCAGCAGCGCCGGACAGTTGGGCAATCAGCCCCAGCATTTT. Protein product: CASSAGQLGNQPQHF. The variable domain in full, completed from reference TRBV5-8 and TRBJ1-5, reads EAGVTQSPTHLIKTRGQQATLRCSPISGHTSVYWYQQALGLGLQFLLWYDEGEERNRGNFPPRFSGRQFPNYSSELNVNALELEDSALYLCASSAGQLGNQPQHFGDGTRLSIL.

The CDR3 DNA sequence: TGTGCCGGCCGGACAACGACCACCGGGGAGCTGTTTTTT. Translated: CAGRTTTTGELFF. The chain combines TRBV2 with TRBJ2-2, with D perhaps matching TRBD1 (5 bases). Trimming left V 11 bases short and J 4 bases short, with 14 bases between. In germline, CDR1 is SNHLY, CDR2 FYNNEI. CDR3 length: 13 amino acids.

This clonotype occurred many times. J is TRBJ1-6 and V is TRBV2; D not certain. The germline V gene encodes CDR1 SNHLY and CDR2 FYNNEI. This CDR3 spans 17 amino acids. Trimming stripped 6 bases from V and 6 bases from J, with 21 bases between. CDR3 nucleotides: TGTGCCAGCAGAGACGGACCCCGGACCTCGCTTAATTCACCCCTCCACTTT. It codes for CASRDGPRTSLNSPLHF.

This clonotype was counted at least ten times. V is TRBV4-1 and J is TRBJ2-7; 11 bases are shared with TRBD1. The V and J ends lost 2 bases and 4 bases, in that order; junction bases with no gene match: 4. The CDR3 runs to 15 residues. Germline CDR1 reads MGHRA; CDR2 reads YSYEKL. For the CDR3, the DNA is TGCGCCAGCAGCCAAACCGGGACAGGGGGTTACGAGCAGTACTTC. Its protein is CASSQTGTGGYEQYF.

This chain links TRBV3-1 with TRBJ2-7, with a weak D call TRBD2 (6 bases). Germline assignment: CDR1 LGHDT and CDR2 YNNKEL (reference sequence). Trimming pared 5 bases from V and 3 bases from J, leaving 14 bases between. The length of the CDR3 is 14 residues. The CDR3 sequence: CASSKTRSFYEQYF. The CDR3, as DNA: TGTGCCAGCAGCAAGACTAGGTCGTTCTACGAGCAGTACTTC.

There are many counts of this clonotype. This chain uses TRBV12-3 or TRBV12-4 with TRBJ1-1, with no clear D. V gave up 7 bases and J gave up 12 bases, with 21 bases separating them. The CDR3 runs 13 residues. Here the CDR3 DNA reads TGTGCCAGCACCGACCCGGGGTTCGGCCACCCTTTCTTT. The encoded protein is CASTDPGFGHPFF.